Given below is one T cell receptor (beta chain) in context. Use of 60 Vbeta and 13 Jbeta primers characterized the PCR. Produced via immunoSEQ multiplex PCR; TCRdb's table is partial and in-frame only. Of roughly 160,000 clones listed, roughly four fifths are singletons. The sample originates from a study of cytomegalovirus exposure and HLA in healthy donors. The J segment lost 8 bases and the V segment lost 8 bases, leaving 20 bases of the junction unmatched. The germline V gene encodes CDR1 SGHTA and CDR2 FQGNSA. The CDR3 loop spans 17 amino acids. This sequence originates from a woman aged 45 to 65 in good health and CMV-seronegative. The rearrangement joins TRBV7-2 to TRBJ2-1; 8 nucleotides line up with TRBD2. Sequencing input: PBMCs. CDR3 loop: CASAPGGGPVGGHEQFF. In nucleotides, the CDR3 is TGTGCCAGCGCCCCCGGGGGGGGGCCGGTCGGGGGCCATGAGCAGTTCTTC.